This record covers a single T cell receptor (beta chain). A much bigger clone sits one base away, suggesting this may be a read error. The entry originates in a study of lung T cells in sarcoidosis with Löfgren's syndrome. CDR1 and CDR2 from the germline V gene are MGHDK and SYGVNS. CDR3 size: 16 residues. TCRdb processed the reads anew with MiXCR; each CDR3 protein has one entry. The sample records 58,000 or so distinct CDR3 sequences, roughly 20% being singletons. The chain links TRBV25-1 to TRBJ2-3, with D possibly being TRBD1 (6 bases). The origin of this receptor is a human donor with sarcoidosis (Löfgren's syndrome or another form), or a control subject (not recorded which). The sequenced sample consisted of CD4+ T cells from PBMCs. CDR3 protein: CASNERGGTYTDTQYF. The CDR3, as DNA: TGTGCCAGCAATGAAAGAGGGGGAACTTACACAGATACGCAGTATTTT.